This TCR beta chain was recorded in a study of regulatory T cells in long-lasting Graves disease. Study results and caveats: Persistent Graves' patients showed less TCR diversity than newly diagnosed patients showed. Thyroid tissue went unstudied; only peripheral blood was examined. Persistent disease showed a preference for TRBV28, TRBJ1-2 and TRBJ2-5.

Assembly of TCR beta libraries relied on iRepertoire HTBI primers together with Arm-PCR of CDR3 regions. In the original workflow: Identification across samples found about 65 TRBV and approximately 15 TRBJ segments. TCRdb re-called the multiplex PCR reads with MiXCR, one entry per CDR3 protein. What appears here as the V and J calls and clone size reflects TCRdb's work, not the paper's. The sample holds hundreds of thousands of distinct CDR3 sequences; 20% are singletons and the top ten take 7% to 9.5%. This clonotype was detected many times. Its target is not known. Regarding time point: persistent/refractory GD, antithyroid drugs over 5 years with positive TRAb. PBMCs provided the RNA from which the TCR library was made. CDR1 and CDR2 from the germline V gene are MNHNS and SASEGT. CDR3 size: 16 residues. V was cut by 3 bases and J by 3 bases, with 15 bases left in between.

This TCR was recovered from a female donor with Graves disease. This chain connects TRBV6-1 to TRBJ1-5; tentatively, D is TRBD1 (5 bases). The specimen comprised peripheral blood mononuclear cells (PBMCs), sampled when the disease was refractory, from a patient treated with antithyroid drugs. The CDR3 sequence is CASSDRDAGLNQPQHF. CDR3 in DNA: TGTGCCAGCAGTGATAGGGACGCCGGCCTCAATCAGCCCCAGCATTTT.